The rows below give T cell receptor beta chains drawn from one sample of a study of blood T cell repertoires in COVID-19. Some clones are missing from TCRdb's copy, which holds only in-frame ones; the method was immunoSEQ multiplex PCR. The table shows about 270,000 clones, with around 81% occurring only once. Material: peripheral blood. These receptors all come from a woman between 55 and 75 years old with active or convalescent COVID-19. CDR3s include the opening cysteine and the closing phenylalanine or tryptophan. The D gene is left open where the match is weak. Clone size appears in some rows only: once, few, many, or a class for an expanded clone.

D gene,clone size,V gene,J gene,CDR3 protein,CDR3 DNA
.,.,TRBV19,TRBJ2-1,CASSIPRSLYNEQFF,TGTGCCAGTAGTATCCCCCGGAGTCTCTACAATGAGCAGTTCTTC
.,few,TRBV7-2,TRBJ1-1,CASSLSGRNTEAFF,TGTGCCAGCAGCCTTAGCGGCAGGAACACTGAAGCTTTCTTT
.,once,TRBV18,TRBJ1-2,CASSEQTGMTNYGYTF,TGTGCCAGCTCAGAGCAGACCGGGATGACTAACTATGGCTACACCTTC
.,once,TRBV9,TRBJ2-2,CASSARLAGELFF,TGTGCCAGCAGCGCCCGACTAGCCGGGGAGCTGTTTTTT
.,few,TRBV28,TRBJ1-1,CASSSLEAAFF,TGTGCCAGCAGCTCTTTGGAGGCAGCTTTCTTT
TRBD2,.,TRBV10-3,TRBJ2-1,CAIRPGLAGHEQFF,TGTGCCATCAGGCCGGGACTAGCGGGGCACGAACAGTTCTTC
TRBD1,.,TRBV10-3,TRBJ2-7,CANWDRGEQYF,TGTGCCAACTGGGACAGGGGCGAGCAGTACTTC
TRBD1,once,TRBV5-4,TRBJ1-4,CASSSGTGEEKLFF,TGTGCCAGCAGCTCCGGGACAGGGGAAGAAAAACTGTTTTTT
TRBD2,.,TRBV11-2,TRBJ2-3,CASSRGGRTDTQYF,TGTGCCAGCAGCCGGGGGGGGCGCACAGATACGCAGTATTTT
.,.,TRBV6-5,TRBJ2-7,CASSYQGWSSYEQYF,TGTGCCAGCAGTTATCAGGGGTGGAGCTCCTACGAGCAGTACTTC
.,.,TRBV10-1,TRBJ2-1,CASRQHVLSRVIDVNEQFF,TGCGCCAGCAGGCAGCACGTACTGAGCAGGGTGATTGACGTTAATGAGCAGTTCTTC
TRBD2,.,TRBV10-3,TRBJ2-1,CATSEAGGPFDEQFF,TGTGCCACCTCTGAGGCGGGGGGGCCCTTCGATGAGCAGTTCTTC
.,many,TRBV7-9,TRBJ1-2,CASTGDYGYTF,TGTGCCAGCACCGGAGACTATGGCTACACCTTC
.,.,TRBV6-5,TRBJ1-1,CASSYSQGTEAFF,TGTGCCAGCAGTTATAGCCAGGGCACTGAAGCTTTCTTT
.,.,TRBV2,TRBJ1-2,CASSVTNYGYTF,TGTGCCAGCAGTGTTACTAACTATGGCTACACCTTC
TRBD1,.,TRBV7-2,TRBJ2-5,CASSSGQGGTQYF,TGTGCCAGCAGCTCGGGACAGGGAGGGACCCAGTACTTC
.,.,TRBV2,TRBJ2-5,CASSEGGHGQETQYF,TGTGCCAGCAGTGAAGGGGGACACGGTCAAGAGACCCAGTACTTC